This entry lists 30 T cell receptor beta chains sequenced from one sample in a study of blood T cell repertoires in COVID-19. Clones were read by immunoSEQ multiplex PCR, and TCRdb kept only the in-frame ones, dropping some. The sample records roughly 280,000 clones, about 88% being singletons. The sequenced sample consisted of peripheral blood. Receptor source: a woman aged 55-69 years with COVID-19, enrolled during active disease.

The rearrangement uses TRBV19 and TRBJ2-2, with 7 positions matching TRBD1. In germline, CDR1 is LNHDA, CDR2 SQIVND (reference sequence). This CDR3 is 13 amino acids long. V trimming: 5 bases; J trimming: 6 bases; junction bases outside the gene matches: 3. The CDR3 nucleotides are TGTGCCAGTAGTCGGGACAGAGCCGGGGAGCTGTTTTTT. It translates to CASSRDRAGELFF.

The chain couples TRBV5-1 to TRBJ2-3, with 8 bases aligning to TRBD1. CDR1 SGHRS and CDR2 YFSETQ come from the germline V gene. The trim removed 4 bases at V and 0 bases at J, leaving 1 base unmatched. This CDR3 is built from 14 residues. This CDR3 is CASSRTGSTDTQYF. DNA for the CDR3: TGCGCCAGCAGCAGGACAGGGAGCACAGATACGCAGTATTTT.

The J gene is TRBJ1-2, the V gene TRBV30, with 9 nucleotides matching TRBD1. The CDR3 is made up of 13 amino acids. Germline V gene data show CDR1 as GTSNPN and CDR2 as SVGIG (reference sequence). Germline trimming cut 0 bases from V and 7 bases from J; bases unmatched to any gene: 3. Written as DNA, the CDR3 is TGTGCCTGGAGTGTACAGGGGGCGGGTGGCTACACCTTC. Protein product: CAWSVQGAGGYTF. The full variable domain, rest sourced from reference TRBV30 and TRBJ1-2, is SQTIHQWPATLVQPVGSPLSLECTVEGTSNPNLYWYRQAAGRGLQLLFYSVGIGQISSEVPQNLSASRPQDRQFILSSKKLLLSDSGFYLCAWSVQGAGGYTFGSGTRLTVV.

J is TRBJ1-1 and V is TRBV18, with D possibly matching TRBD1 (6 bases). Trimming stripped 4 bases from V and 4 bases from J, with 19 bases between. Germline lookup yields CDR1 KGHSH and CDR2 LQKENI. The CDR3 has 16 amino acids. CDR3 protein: CASSRLRTVHGTEAFF. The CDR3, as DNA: TGTGCCAGCTCACGCCTTCGGACAGTACACGGCACTGAAGCTTTCTTT.

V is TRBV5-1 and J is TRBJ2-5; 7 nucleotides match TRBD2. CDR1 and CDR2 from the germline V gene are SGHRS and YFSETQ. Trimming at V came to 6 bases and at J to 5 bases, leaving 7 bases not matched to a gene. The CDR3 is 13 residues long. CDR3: CASMRLGGETQYF. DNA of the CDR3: TGCGCCAGCATGAGACTCGGGGGGGAGACCCAGTACTTC.

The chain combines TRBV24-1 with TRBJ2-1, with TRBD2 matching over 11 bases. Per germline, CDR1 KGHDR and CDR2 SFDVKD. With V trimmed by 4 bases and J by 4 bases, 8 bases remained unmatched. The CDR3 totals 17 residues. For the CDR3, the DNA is TGTGCCACCAGTGACCTGCCGGTAGCGGGAGGGTACAATGAGCAGTTCTTC. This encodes CATSDLPVAGGYNEQFF.

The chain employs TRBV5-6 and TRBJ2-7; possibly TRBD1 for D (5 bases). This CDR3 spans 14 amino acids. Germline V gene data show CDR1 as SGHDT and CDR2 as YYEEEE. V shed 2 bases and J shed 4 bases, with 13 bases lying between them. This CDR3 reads CASSFIGRAYEQYF. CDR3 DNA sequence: TGTGCCAGCAGCTTTATTGGCAGGGCTTACGAGCAGTACTTC.

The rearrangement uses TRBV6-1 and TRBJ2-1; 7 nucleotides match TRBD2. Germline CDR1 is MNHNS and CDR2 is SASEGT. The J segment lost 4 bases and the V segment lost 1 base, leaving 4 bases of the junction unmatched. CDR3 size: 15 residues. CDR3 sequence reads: CASSEEPSGYNEQFF. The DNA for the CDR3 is TGTGCCAGCAGTGAAGAGCCTAGCGGATACAATGAGCAGTTCTTC.

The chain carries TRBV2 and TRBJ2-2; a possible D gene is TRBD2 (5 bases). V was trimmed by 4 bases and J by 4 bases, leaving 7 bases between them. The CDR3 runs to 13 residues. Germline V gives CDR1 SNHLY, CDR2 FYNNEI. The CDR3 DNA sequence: TGTGCCAGCAGTGGGACTGGCACCGGGGAGCTGTTTTTT. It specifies CASSGTGTGELFF. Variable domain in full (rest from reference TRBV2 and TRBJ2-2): EPEVTQTPSHQVTQMGQEVILRCVPISNHLYFYWYRQILGQKVEFLVSFYNNEISEKSEIFDDQFSVERPDGSNFTLKIRSTKLEDSAMYFCASSGTGTGELFFGEGSRLTVL.

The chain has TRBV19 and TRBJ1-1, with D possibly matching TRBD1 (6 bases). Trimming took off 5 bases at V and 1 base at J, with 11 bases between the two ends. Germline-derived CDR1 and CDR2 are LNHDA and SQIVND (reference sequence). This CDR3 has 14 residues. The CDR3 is CASSGDTPNTEAFF. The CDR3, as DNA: TGTGCCAGTAGTGGGGACACCCCGAACACTGAAGCTTTCTTT. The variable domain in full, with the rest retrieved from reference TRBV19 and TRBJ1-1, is DGGITQSPKYLFRKEGQNVTLSCEQNLNHDAMYWYRQDPGQGLRLIYYSQIVNDFQKGDIAEGYSVSREKKESFPLTVTSAQKNPTAFYLCASSGDTPNTEAFFGQGTRLTVV.

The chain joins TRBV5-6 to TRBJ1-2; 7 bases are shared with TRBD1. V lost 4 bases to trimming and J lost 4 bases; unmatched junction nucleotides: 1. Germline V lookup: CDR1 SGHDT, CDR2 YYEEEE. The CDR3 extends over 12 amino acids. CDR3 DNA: TGTGCCAGCAGCCAGGGGGGCTATGGCTACACCTTC. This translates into CASSQGGYGYTF. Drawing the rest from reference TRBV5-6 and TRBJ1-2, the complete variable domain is DAGVTQSPTHLIKTRGQQVTLRCSPKSGHDTVSWYQQALGQGPQFIFQYYEEEERQRGNFPDRFSGHQFPNYSSELNVNALLLGDSALYLCASSQGGYGYTFGSGTRLTVV.

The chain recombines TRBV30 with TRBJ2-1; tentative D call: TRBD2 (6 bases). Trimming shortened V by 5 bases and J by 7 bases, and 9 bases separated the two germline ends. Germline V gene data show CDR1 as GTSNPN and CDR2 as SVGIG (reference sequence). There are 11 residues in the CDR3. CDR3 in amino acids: CAWGRGNEQFF. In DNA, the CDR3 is TGTGCCTGGGGTCGGGGGAATGAGCAGTTCTTC.

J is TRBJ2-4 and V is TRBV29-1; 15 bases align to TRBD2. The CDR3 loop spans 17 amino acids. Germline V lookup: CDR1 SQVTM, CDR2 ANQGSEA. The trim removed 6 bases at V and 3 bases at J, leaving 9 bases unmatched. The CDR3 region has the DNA TGCAGCGTGTTCGGGACTAGCGGGAGGAAGGGCAAAAACATTCAGTACTTC. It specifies CSVFGTSGRKGKNIQYF.

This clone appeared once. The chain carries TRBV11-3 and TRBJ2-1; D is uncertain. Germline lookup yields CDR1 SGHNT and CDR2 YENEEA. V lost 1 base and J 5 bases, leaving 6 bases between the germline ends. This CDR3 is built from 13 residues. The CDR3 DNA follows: TGTGCCAGCAGCTTAGGGCTAGACAATGAGCAGTTCTTC. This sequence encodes CASSLGLDNEQFF.

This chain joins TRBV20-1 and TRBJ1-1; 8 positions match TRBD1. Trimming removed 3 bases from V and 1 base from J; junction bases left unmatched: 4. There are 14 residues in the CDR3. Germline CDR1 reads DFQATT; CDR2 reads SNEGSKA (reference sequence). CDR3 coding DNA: TGCAGTGCTAGTGACGACAGGGGGAACACTGAAGCTTTCTTT. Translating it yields CSASDDRGNTEAFF.

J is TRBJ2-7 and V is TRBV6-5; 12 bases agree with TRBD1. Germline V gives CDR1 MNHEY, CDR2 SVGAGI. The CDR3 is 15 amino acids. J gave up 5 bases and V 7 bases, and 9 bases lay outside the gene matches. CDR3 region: CASTLAGTGGHEQYF. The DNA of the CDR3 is TGTGCCAGCACCCTAGCGGGGACAGGGGGCCACGAGCAGTACTTC.

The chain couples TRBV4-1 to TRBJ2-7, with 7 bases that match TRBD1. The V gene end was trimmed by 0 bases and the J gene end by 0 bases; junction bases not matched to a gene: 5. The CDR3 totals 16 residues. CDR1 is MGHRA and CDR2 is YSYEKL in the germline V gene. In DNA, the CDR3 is TGCGCCAGCAGCCAAGATGACAGGGTCAGCTCCTACGAGCAGTACTTC. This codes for CASSQDDRVSSYEQYF.

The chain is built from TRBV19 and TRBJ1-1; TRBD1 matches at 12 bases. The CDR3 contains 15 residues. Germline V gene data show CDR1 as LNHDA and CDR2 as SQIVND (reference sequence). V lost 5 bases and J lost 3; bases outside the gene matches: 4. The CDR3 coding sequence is TGTGCCAGTAGTCCTGGGGACAGGGGGCACACTGAAGCTTTCTTT. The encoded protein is CASSPGDRGHTEAFF.

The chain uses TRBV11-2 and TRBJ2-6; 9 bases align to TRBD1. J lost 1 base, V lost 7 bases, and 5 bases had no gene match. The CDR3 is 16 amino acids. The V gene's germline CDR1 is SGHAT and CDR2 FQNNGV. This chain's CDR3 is CASKTGGRSGANVLTF. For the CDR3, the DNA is TGTGCCAGCAAGACAGGGGGACGGTCTGGGGCCAACGTCCTGACTTTC.

The CDR3: CASSFRGQTVEGNQPQHF. The CDR3 DNA is TGTGCCAGCAGTTTTCGGGGACAGACCGTTGAGGGCAATCAGCCCCAGCATTTT. The gene calls are TRBV6-2 or TRBV6-3 and TRBJ1-5; 7 bases agree with TRBD1. The trim removed 4 bases at V and 2 bases at J, leaving 14 bases unmatched. The CDR3 covers 18 residues. The germline CDR1 and CDR2 sequences are MNHEY and SVGEGT.

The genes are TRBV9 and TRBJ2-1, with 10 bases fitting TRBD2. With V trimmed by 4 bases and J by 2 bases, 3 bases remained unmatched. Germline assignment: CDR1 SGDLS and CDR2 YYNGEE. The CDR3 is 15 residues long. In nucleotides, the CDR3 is TGTGCCAGCAGCTCCACTAGCGGGACCTACAATGAGCAGTTCTTC. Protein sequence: CASSSTSGTYNEQFF.

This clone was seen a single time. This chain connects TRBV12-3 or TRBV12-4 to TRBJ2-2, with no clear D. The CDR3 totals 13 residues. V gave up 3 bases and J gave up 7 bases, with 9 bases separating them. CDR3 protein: CASSFQRRGELFF. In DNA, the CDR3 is TGTGCCAGCAGTTTTCAGCGTCGCGGGGAGCTGTTTTTT.

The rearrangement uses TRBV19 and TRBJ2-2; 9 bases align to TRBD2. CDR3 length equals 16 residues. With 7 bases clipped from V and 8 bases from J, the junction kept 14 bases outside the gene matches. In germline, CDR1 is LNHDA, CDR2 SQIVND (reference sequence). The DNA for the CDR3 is TGTGCCAGTACCAATCCGGGACTAGCCGGTTCTGGGGAGCTGTTTTTT. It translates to CASTNPGLAGSGELFF. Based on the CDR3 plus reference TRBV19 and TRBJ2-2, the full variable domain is DGGITQSPKYLFRKEGQNVTLSCEQNLNHDAMYWYRQDPGQGLRLIYYSQIVNDFQKGDIAEGYSVSREKKESFPLTVTSAQKNPTAFYLCASTNPGLAGSGELFFGEGSRLTVL.

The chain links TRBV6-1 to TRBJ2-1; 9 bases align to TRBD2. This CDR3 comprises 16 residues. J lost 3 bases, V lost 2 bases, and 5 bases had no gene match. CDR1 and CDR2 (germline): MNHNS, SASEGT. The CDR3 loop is CASSESGGGVYNEQFF. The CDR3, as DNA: TGTGCCAGCAGTGAAAGTGGCGGGGGGGTCTACAATGAGCAGTTCTTC.

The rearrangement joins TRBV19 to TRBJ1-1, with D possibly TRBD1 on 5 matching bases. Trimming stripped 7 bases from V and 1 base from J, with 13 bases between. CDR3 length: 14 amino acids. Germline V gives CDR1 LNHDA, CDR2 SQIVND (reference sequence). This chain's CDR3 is CASTKDTQNTEAFF. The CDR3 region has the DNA TGTGCCAGTACCAAGGACACGCAGAACACTGAAGCTTTCTTT.

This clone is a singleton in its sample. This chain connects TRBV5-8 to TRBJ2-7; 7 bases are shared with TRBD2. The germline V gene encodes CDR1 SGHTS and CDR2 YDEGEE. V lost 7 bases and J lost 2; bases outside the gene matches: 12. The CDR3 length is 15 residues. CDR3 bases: TGTGCCAGCTTGCCTAGGGCTAGCGGAACCTACGAGCAGTACTTC. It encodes CASLPRASGTYEQYF.

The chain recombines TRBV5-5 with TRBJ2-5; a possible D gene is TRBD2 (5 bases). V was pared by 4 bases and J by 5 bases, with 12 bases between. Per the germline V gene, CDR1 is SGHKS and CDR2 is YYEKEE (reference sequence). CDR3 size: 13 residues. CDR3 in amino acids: CASSQRRTETQYF. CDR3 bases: TGTGCCAGCAGCCAAAGACGGACTGAGACCCAGTACTTC.

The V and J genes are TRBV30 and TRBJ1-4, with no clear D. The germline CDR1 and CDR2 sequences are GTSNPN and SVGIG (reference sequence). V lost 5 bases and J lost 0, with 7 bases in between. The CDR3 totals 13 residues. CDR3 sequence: CAWELATNEKLFF. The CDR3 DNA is TGTGCCTGGGAACTAGCAACTAATGAAAAACTGTTTTTT.

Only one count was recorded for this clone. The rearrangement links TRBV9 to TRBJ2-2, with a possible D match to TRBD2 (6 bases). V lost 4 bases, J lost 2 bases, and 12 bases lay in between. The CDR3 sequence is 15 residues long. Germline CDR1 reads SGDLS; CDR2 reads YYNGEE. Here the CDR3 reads CASSPQGLNTGELFF. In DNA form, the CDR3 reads TGTGCCAGCAGCCCGCAGGGACTCAACACCGGGGAGCTGTTTTTT.

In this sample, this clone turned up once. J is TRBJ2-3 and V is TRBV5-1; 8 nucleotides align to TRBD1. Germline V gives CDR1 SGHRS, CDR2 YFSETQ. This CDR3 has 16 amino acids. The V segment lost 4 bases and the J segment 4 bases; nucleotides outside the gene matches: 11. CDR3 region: CASSPREQGVADTQYF. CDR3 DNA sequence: TGCGCCAGCAGCCCGCGGGAACAGGGGGTTGCAGATACGCAGTATTTT.